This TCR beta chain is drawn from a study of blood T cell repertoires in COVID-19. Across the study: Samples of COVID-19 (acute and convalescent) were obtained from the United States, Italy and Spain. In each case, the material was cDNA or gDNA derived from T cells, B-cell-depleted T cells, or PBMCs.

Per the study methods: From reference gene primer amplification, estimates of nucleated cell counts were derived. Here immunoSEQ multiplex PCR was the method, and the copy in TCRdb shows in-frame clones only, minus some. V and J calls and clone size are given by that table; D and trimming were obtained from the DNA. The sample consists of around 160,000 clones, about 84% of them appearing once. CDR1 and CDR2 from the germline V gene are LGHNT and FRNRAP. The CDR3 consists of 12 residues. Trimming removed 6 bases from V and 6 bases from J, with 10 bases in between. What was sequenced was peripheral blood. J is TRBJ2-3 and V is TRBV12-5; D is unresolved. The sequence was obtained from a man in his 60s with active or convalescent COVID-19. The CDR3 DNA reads TGTGCTAGTGGCCGCGATGTGGATACGCAGTATTTT. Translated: CASGRDVDTQYF.